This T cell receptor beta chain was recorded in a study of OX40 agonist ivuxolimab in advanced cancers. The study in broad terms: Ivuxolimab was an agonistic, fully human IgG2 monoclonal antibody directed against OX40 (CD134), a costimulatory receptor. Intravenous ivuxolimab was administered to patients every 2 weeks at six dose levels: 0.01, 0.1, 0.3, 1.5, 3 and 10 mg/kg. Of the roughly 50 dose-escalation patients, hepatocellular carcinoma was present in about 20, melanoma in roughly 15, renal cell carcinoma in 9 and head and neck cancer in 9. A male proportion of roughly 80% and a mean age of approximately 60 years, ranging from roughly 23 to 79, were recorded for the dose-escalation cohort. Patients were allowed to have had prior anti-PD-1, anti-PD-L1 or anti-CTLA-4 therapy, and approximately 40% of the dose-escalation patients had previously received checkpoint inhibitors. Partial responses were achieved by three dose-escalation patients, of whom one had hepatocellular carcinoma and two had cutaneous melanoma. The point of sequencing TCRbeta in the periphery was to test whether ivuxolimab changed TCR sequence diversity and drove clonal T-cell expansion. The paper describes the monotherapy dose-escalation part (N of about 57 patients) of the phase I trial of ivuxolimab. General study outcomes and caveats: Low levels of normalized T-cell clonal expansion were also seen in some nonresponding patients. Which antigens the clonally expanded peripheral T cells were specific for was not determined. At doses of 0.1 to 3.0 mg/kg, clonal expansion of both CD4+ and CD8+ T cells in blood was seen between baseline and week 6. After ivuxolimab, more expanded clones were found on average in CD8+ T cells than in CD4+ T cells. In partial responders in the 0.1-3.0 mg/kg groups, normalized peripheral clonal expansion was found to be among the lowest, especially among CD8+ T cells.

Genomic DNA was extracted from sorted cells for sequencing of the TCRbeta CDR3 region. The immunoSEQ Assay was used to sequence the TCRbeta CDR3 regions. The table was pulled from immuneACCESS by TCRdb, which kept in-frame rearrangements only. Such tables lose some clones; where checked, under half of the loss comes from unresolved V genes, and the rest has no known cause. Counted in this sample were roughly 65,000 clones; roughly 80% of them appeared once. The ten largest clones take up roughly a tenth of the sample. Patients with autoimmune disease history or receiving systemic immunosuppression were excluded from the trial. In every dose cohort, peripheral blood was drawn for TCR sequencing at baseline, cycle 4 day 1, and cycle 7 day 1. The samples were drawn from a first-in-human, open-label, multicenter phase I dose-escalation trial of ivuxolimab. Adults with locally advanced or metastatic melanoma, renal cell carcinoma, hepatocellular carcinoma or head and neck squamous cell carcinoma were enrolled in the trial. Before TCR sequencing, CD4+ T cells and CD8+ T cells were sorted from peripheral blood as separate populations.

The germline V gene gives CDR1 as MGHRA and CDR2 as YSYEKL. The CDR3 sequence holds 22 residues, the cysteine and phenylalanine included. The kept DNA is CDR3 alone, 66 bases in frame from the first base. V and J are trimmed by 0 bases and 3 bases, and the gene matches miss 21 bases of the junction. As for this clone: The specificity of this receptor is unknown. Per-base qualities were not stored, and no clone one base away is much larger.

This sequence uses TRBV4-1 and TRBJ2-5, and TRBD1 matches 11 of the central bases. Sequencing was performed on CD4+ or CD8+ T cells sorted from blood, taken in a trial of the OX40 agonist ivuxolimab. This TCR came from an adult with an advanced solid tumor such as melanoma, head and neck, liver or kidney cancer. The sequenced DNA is TGCGCCAGCAGCCAAGATAGTATAGGGACAGGGGGTTTTGCCACCCGGAAAGAGACCCAGTACTTC. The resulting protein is CASSQDSIGTGGFATRKETQYF.